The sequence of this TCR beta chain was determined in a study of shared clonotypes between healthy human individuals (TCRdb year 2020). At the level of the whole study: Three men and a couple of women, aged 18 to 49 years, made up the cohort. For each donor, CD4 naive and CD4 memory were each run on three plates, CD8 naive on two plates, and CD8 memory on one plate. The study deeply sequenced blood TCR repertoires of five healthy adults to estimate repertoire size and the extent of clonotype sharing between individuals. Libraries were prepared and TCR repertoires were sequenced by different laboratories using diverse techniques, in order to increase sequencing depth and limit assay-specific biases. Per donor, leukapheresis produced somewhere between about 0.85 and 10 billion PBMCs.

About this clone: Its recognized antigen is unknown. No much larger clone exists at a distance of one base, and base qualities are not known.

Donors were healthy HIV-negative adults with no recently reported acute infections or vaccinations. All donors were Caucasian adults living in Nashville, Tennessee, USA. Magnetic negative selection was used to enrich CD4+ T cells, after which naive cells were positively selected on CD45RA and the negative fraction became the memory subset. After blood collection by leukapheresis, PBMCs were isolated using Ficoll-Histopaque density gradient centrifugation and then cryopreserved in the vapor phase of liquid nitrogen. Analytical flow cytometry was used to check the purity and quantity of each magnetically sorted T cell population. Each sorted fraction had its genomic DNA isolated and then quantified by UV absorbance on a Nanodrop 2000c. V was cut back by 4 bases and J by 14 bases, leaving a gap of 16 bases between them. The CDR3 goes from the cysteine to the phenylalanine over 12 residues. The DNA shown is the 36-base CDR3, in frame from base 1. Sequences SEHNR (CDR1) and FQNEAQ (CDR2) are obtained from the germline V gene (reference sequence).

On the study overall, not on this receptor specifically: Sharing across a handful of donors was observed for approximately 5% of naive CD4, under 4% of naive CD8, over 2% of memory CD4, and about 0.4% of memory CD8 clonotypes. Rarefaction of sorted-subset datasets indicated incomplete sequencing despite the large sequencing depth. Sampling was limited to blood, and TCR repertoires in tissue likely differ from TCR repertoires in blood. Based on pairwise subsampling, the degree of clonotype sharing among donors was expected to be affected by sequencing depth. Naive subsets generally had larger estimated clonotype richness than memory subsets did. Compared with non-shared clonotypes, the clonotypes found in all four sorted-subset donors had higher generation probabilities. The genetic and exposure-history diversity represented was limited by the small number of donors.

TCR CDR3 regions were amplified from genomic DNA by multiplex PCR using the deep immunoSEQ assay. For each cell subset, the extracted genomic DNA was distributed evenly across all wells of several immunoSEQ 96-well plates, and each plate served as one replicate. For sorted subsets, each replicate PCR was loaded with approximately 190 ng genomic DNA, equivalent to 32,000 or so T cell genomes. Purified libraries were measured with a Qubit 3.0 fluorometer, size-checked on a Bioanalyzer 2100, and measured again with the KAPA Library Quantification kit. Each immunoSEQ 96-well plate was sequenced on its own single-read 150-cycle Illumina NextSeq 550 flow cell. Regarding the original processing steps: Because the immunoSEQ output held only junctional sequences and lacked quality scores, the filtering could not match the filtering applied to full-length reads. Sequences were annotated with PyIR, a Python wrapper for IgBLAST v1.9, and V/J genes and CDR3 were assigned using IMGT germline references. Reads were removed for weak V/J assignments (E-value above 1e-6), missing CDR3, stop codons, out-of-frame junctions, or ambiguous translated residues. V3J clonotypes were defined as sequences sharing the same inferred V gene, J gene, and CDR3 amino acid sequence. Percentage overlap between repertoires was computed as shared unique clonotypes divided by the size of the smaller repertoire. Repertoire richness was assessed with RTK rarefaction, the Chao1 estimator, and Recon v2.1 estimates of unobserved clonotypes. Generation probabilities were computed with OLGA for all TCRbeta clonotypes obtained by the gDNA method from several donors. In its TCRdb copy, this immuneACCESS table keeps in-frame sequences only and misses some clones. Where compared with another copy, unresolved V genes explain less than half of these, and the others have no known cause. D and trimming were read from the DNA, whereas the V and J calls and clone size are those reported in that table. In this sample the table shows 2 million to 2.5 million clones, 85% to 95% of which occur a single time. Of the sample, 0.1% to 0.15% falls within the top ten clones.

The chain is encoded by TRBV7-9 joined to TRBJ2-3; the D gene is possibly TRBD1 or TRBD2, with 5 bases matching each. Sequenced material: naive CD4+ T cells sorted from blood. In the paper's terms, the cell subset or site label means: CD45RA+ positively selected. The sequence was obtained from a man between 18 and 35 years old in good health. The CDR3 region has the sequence CASSSSWGGWYF. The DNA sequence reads TGTGCCAGCAGCTCCTCGTGGGGCGGGTGGTATTTT.